This TCR beta chain is drawn from a study of response to subunit inactivated influenza vaccine. Study observations and caveats: The authors suggested that every seasonal influenza vaccination recruits few new T cells.

This clonotype was seen repeatedly, ten times or more. Antigen specificity is unknown. The CDR3 has 13 amino acids. Germline V gene sequence: CDR1 LNHNV, CDR2 YYDKDF (reference sequence). Trimming left V 0 bases short and J 6 bases short, with 6 bases between. One entry per CDR3 protein, called by TCRdb with MiXCR from the RT-PCR reads. The sample has approximately 700,000 distinct CDR3 sequences; about a sixth are singletons. This material consisted of PBMCs from blood, taken 12 days after vaccination. The TCR originated in a man in his forties or fifties who received an inactivated influenza vaccine. The V gene is TRBV15, the J gene TRBJ1-5; D uncertain. CDR3 loop: CATSRDRAQPQHF. The CDR3 DNA sequence: TGTGCCACCAGCAGAGATCGGGCTCAGCCCCAGCATTTT.